The 9 T cell receptor beta chains presented below share a single source sample, sequenced in a study of shared clonotypes between healthy human individuals. This table comes from immunoSEQ multiplex PCR, and its TCRdb copy is limited to in-frame clones, with some not included. The repertoire has about 2.3 million clones, approximately 93% of them found once; the top ten carry roughly 0.36%. Sequenced: naive CD4+ T cells from PBMCs. The subset is: CD45RA+ positively selected. These receptors were obtained from a man between 18 and 35 years old in good health. Some clones in this sample may be carry-over from other donors' samples.

The chain uses TRBV5-1 and TRBJ2-3; maybe TRBD2 (5 bases). Per the germline V gene, CDR1 is SGHRS and CDR2 is YFSETQ. The CDR3 consists of 15 residues. V was shortened by 5 bases and J by 2 bases, with 15 bases between the two germline ends. CDR3: CASRASGFATDTQYF. The CDR3 DNA sequence: TGCGCCAGCAGGGCGTCGGGGTTCGCCACAGATACGCAGTATTTT.

The chain has TRBV28 and TRBJ2-3; weak D call: TRBD2 (6 bases). CDR1 MDHEN and CDR2 SYDVKM come from the germline V gene. The CDR3 runs 12 residues. The V gene lost 6 bases and the J gene lost 8 bases, with 12 bases spanning the gap. The CDR3 spells CASRHLALTQYF. Written as DNA, the CDR3 is TGTGCCAGCAGGCACCTAGCGCTTACGCAGTATTTT.

This clone appeared a single time. The chain is built from TRBV28 and TRBJ1-5; the D is unclear. There are 13 residues in the CDR3. The germline V gene encodes CDR1 MDHEN and CDR2 SYDVKM. V was shortened by 2 bases and J by 6 bases, with 8 bases between the two germline ends. In DNA, the CDR3 is TGTGCCAGCAGTTTAGGGTCTGCTCAGCCCCAGCATTTT. Its translation: CASSLGSAQPQHF. The variable domain in full, completed from reference TRBV28 and TRBJ1-5, reads DVKVTQSSRYLVKRTGEKVFLECVQDMDHENMFWYRQDPGLGLRLIYFSYDVKMKEKGDIPEGYSVSREKKERFSLILESASTNQTSMYLCASSLGSAQPQHFGDGTRLSIL.

The chain carries TRBV6-5 and TRBJ2-7, with 7 bases aligning to TRBD2. The V and J ends lost 6 bases and 2 bases, in that order; junction bases with no gene match: 7. The germline gives CDR1 MNHEY, CDR2 SVGAGI. The CDR3 has 14 residues. CDR3 DNA sequence: TGTGCCAGCAGAGCTAGCGGCCGCACCTACGAGCAGTACTTC. Translated, it gives CASRASGRTYEQYF.

This clone appeared once. V gene TRBV2 combines with J gene TRBJ1-2; the D gene is possibly TRBD1 (6 bases). The germline V gene encodes CDR1 SNHLY and CDR2 FYNNEI. The CDR3 is made up of 12 amino acids. The V and J ends lost 8 bases and 5 bases respectively, with 12 bases between them. The CDR3 loop is CASARGGYGYTF. The CDR3 bases are TGTGCCAGCGCTAGGGGGGGATATGGCTACACCTTC. The full variable domain, in which reference TRBV2 and TRBJ1-2 provide the parts outside the CDR3, is EPEVTQTPSHQVTQMGQEVILRCVPISNHLYFYWYRQILGQKVEFLVSFYNNEISEKSEIFDDQFSVERPDGSNFTLKIRSTKLEDSAMYFCASARGGYGYTFGSGTRLTVV.

The V and J genes are TRBV6-5 and TRBJ2-7; TRBD2 agrees at 8 bases. J lost 6 bases, V lost 6 bases, and 10 bases had no gene match. This CDR3 contains 14 residues. Germline CDR1 and CDR2: MNHEY and SVGAGI. CDR3 amino acids: CASRPTGGRGEQYF. The CDR3 nucleotides read TGTGCCAGCAGACCGACGGGGGGGAGGGGCGAGCAGTACTTC.

The chain joins TRBV2 to TRBJ2-2; perhaps D is TRBD1 or TRBD2 (5 bases each). The CDR3 consists of 14 residues. Germline assignment: CDR1 SNHLY and CDR2 FYNNEI. V lost 1 base and J lost 12, with 15 bases in between. The CDR3, as DNA: TGTGCCAGCAGTGAAGAGGGACGTTCTCGGAAGCTGTTTTTT. Translating gives CASSEEGRSRKLFF.

The V call is TRBV29-1, the J call TRBJ2-7; 11 positions match TRBD2. The ends lost 4 bases at V and 6 bases at J; junction bases unmatched: 14. The CDR3 covers 16 residues. CDR1 and CDR2 from the germline V gene are SQVTM and ANQGSEA. The CDR3 spells CSVAGALGSGRGEQYF. The CDR3 nucleotides are TGCAGCGTTGCGGGGGCGCTAGGTAGCGGGAGGGGCGAGCAGTACTTC.

The V gene is TRBV30, the J gene TRBJ2-5; TRBD2 matches 7 bases. This CDR3 has 13 amino acids. The V gene end was trimmed by 2 bases and the J gene end by 2 bases; junction bases not matched to a gene: 2. Germline loops: CDR1 GTSNPN, CDR2 SVGIG (reference sequence). The CDR3 bases are TGTGCCTGGAGTAGCGGGGTACAAGAGACCCAGTACTTC. The encoded protein is CAWSSGVQETQYF.